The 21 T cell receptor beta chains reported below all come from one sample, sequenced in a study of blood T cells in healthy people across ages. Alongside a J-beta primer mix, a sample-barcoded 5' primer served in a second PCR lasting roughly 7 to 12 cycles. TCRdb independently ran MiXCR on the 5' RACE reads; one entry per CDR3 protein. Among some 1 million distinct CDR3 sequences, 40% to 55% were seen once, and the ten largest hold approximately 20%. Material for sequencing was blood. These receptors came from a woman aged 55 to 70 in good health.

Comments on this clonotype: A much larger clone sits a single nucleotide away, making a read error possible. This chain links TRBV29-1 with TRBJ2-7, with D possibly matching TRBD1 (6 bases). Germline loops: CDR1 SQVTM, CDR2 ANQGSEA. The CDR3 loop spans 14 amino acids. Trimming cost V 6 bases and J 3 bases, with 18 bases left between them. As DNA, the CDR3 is TGCAGCGTGGCAGGGGTCACAGGCAGCTACGAGCAGTACTTC. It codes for CSVAGVTGSYEQYF.

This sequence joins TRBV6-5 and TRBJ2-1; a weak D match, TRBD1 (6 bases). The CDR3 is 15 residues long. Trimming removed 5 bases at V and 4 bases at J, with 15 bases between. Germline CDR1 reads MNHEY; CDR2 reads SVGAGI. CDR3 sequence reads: CASSPREGDYNEQFF. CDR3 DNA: TGTGCCAGCAGTCCCCGAGAGGGGGATTACAATGAGCAGTTCTTC.

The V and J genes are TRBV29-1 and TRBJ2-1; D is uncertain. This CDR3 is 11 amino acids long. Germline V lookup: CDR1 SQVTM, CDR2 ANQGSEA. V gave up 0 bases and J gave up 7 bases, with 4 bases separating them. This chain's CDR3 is CSVEDVNEQFF. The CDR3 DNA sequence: TGCAGCGTTGAAGACGTTAATGAGCAGTTCTTC.

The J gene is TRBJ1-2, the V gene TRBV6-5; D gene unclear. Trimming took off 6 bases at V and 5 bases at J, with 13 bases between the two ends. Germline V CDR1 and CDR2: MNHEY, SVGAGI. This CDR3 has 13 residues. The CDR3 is CASSIPGRYGYTF. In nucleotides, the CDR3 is TGTGCCAGCAGCATACCGGGGAGGTATGGCTACACCTTC.

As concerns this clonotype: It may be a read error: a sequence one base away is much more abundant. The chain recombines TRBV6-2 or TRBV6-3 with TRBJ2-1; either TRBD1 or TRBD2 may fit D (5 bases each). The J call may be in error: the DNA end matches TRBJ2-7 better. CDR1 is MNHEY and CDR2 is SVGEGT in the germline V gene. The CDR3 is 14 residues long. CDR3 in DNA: TGTGCCAGCAGCTATGGGACCAGATACAATGAGCAGTACTTC. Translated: CASSYGTRYNEQYF.

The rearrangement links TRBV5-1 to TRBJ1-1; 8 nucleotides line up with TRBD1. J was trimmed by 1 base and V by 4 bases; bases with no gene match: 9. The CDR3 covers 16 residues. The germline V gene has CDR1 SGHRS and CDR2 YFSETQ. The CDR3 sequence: CASSAAQGGPNTEAFF. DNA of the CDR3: TGCGCCAGCAGCGCGGCACAGGGGGGCCCGAACACTGAAGCTTTCTTT. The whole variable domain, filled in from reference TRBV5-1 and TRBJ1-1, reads KAGVTQTPRYLIKTRGQQVTLSCSPISGHRSVSWYQQTPGQGLQFLFEYFSETQRNKGNFPGRFSGRQFSNSRSEMNVSTLELGDSALYLCASSAAQGGPNTEAFFGQGTRLTVV.

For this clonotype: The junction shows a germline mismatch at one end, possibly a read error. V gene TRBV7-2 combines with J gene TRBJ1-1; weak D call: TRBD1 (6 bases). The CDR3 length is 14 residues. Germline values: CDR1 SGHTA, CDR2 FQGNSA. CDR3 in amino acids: CASSLLVRGTGAFF. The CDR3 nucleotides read TGTGCCAGCAGCTTATTGGTCAGGGGCACTGGAGCTTTCTTT.

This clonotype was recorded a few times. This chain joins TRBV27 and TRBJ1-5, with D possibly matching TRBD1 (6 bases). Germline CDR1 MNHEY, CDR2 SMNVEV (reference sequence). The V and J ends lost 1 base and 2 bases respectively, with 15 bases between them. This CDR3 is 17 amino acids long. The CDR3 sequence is CASSLLGGAGGNQPQHF. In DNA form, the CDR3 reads TGTGCCAGCAGTTTATTGGGAGGGGCAGGGGGCAATCAGCCCCAGCATTTT.

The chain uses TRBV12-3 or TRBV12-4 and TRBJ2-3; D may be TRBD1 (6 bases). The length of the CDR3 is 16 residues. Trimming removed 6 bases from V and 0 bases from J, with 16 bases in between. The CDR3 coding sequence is TGTGCCAGCAGGTTACCCACAGGGTCTAGCACAGATACGCAGTATTTT. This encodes CASRLPTGSSTDTQYF.

CDR3: CASSDRPMNTEAFF. DNA of the CDR3: TGCGCCAGCAGTGATCGACCGATGAACACTGAAGCTTTCTTT. V gene TRBV10-2 combines with J gene TRBJ1-1; D unclear. V was shortened by 3 bases and J by 0 bases, with 8 bases between the two germline ends. Looked up from germline, CDR1 is WSHSY and CDR2 is SAAADI. The CDR3 is 14 amino acids.

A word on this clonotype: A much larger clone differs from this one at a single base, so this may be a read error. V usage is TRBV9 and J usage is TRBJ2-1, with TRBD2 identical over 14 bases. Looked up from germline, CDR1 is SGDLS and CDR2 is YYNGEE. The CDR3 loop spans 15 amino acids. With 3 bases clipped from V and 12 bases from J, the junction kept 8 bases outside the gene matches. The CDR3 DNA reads TGTGCCAGCAGCGCGGGACTAGCGGGAGCAGAAGGGCAGTTCTTC. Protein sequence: CASSAGLAGAEGQFF.

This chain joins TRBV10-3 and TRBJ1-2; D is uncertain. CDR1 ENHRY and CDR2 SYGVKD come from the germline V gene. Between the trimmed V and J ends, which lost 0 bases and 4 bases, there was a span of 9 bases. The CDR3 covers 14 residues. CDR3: CAISESGGSYGYTF. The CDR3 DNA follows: TGTGCCATCAGTGAGTCTGGAGGGAGCTATGGCTACACCTTC.

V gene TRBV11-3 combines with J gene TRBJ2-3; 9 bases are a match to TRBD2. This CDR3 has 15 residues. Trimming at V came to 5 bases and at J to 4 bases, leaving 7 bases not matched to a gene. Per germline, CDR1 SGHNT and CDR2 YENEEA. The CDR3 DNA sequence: TGTGCCAGCAGCCCTAGCGGGAAAATTGCAGATACGCAGTATTTT. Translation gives CASSPSGKIADTQYF.

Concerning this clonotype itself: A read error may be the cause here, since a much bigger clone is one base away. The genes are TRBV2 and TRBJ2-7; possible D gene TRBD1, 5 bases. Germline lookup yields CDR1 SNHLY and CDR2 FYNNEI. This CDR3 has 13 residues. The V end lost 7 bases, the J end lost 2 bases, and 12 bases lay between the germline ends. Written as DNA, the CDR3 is TGTGCCAGCAAGGGGCTATCAGCCTACGAGCAGTACTTC. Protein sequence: CASKGLSAYEQYF.

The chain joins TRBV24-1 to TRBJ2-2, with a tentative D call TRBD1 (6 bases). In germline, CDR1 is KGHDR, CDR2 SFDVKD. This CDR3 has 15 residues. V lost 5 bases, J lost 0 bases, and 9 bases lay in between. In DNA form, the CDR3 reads TGTGCCACCAGTGGGACAGATTCGAACACCGGGGAGCTGTTTTTT. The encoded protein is CATSGTDSNTGELFF.

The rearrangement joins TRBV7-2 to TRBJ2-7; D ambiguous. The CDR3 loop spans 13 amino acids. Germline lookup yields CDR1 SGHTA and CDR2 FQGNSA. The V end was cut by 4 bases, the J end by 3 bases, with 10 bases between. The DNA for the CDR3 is TGTGCCAGCAGCTCAAGTGAGAGCTACGAGCAGTACTTC. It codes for CASSSSESYEQYF.

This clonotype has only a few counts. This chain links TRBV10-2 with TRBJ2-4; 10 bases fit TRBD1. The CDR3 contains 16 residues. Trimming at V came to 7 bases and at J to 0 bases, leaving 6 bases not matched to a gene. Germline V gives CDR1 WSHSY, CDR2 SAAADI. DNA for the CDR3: TGCGCCAGCACCGCGACAGGGGGCTTAGCCAAAAACATTCAGTACTTC. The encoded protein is CASTATGGLAKNIQYF.

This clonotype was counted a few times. The CDR3 DNA sequence: TGTGCCAGCAGCTTCGGGACAGGGATAAGGTACGAGCAGTACTTC. Its translation: CASSFGTGIRYEQYF. This rearrangement joins TRBV7-9 to TRBJ2-7; 9 bases line up with TRBD1. The V segment lost 3 bases and the J segment 4 bases; nucleotides outside the gene matches: 7. CDR3 length: 15 amino acids. The germline V gene encodes CDR1 SEHNR and CDR2 FQNEAQ (reference sequence).

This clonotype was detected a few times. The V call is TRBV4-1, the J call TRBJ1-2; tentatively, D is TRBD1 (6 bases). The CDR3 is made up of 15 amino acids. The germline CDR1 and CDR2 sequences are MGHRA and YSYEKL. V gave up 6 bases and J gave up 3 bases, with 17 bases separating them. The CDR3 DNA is TGCGCCAGCAGGTACGATCCAGGGGCGTACTATGGCTACACCTTC. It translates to CASRYDPGAYYGYTF.

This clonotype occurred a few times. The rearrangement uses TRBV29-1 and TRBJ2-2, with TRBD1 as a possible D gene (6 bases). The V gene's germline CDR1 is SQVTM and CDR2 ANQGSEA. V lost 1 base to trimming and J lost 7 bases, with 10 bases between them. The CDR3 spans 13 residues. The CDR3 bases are TGCAGCGTTGAAGGACAGGCCGACGGGGAGCTGTTTTTT. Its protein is CSVEGQADGELFF.

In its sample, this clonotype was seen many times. CDR3 sequence (DNA): TGTGCCAGCAGCCCGAACACCGGGGAGCTGTTTTTT. It is translated as CASSPNTGELFF. This rearrangement joins TRBV27 to TRBJ2-2; D remains ambiguous. Germline V gene sequence: CDR1 MNHEY, CDR2 SMNVEV (reference sequence). V lost 6 bases, J lost 0 bases, and 2 bases lay in between. This CDR3 region has 12 residues.